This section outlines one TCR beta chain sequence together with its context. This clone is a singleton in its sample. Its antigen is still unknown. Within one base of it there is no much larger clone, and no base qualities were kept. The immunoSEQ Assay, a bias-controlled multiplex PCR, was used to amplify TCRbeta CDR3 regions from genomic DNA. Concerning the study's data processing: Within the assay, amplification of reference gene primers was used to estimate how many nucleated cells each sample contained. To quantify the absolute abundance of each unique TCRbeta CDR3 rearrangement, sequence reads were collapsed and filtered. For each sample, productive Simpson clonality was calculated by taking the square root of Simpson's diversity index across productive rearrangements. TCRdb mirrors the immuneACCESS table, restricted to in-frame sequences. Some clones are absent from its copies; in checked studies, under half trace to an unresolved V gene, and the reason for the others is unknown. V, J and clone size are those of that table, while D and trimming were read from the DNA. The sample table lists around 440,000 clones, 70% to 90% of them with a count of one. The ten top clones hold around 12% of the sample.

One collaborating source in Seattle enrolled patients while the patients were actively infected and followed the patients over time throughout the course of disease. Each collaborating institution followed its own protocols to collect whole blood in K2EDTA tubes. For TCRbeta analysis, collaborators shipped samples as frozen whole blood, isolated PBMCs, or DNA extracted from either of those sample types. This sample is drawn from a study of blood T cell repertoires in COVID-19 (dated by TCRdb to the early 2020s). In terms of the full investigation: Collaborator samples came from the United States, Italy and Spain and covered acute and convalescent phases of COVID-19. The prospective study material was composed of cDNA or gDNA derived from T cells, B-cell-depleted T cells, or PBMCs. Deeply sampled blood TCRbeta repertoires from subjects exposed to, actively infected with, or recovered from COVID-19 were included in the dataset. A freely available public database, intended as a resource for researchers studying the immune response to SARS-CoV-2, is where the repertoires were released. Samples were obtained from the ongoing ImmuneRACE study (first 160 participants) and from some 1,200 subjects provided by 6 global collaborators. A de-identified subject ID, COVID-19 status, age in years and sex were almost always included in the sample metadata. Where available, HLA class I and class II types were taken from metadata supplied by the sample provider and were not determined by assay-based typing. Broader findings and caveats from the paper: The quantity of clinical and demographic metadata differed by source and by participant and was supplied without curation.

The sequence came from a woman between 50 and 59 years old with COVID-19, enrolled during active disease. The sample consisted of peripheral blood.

The CDR3 loop reads CATSRGGGSEAFF. The sequenced DNA is TGTGCCACCAGCAGAGGTGGGGGCTCTGAAGCTTTCTTT. The sequence is built from TRBV15 and TRBJ1-1; matching of 6 bases hints at TRBD1 as the D gene. CDR1 LNHNV and CDR2 YYDKDF were looked up in the germline V gene (reference sequence). The CDR3 has 13 amino acids, counting the end cysteine and phenylalanine. Kept here is only the CDR3 DNA, which spans 39 bases and is read in frame from base 1. The germline ends are 9 bases apart after V is trimmed by 1 base and J by 6 bases.